The 19 T cell receptor beta chains in this list originate from one sample, sequenced in a study of blood T cell repertoires in COVID-19. Clones were sequenced by immunoSEQ multiplex PCR, and TCRdb holds only the in-frame ones, with some missing. Here the sample spans some 200,000 clones, 80% to 90% being singletons. The sample taken for sequencing was PBMCs or T cells enriched from blood (not recorded which). These receptor sequences come from a man aged 25 to 40 in a cohort exposed to, infected with or recovered from COVID-19 (not recorded which).

This sequence joins TRBV19 and TRBJ1-1; D possibly corresponds to TRBD1 (5 bases). The CDR3 contains 11 residues. V lost 8 bases to trimming and J lost 8 bases, with 12 bases between them. Germline CDR1 LNHDA, CDR2 SQIVND (reference sequence). CDR3 in amino acids: CASSQGAEAFF. Written as DNA, the CDR3 is TGTGCCAGTTCCCAAGGGGCAGAAGCTTTCTTT.

V and J are TRBV24-1 and TRBJ1-2; 7 bases line up with TRBD1. V lost 4 bases, J lost 1 base, and 11 bases stayed unmatched. The germline V gene encodes CDR1 KGHDR and CDR2 SFDVKD. The CDR3 contains 17 residues. The chain's CDR3 is CATSDPGQRGDNYGYTF. The CDR3 DNA reads TGTGCCACCAGTGACCCGGGACAGCGGGGGGATAACTATGGCTACACCTTC.

Here the CDR3 reads CASSLVGQGIPGRSYEQYF. CDR3 DNA: TGCGCCAGCAGCTTGGTGGGACAGGGAATCCCTGGGAGGTCCTACGAGCAGTACTTC. The chain joins TRBV5-1 to TRBJ2-7; 9 bases line up with TRBD1. With 0 bases clipped from V and 1 base from J, the junction kept 14 bases outside the gene matches. The CDR3 is made up of 19 amino acids. In germline, CDR1 is SGHRS, CDR2 YFSETQ.

The chain carries TRBV28 and TRBJ1-1; perhaps TRBD1 as D (6 bases). This CDR3 is built from 14 residues. V lost 2 bases, J lost 4 bases, and 11 bases lay in between. CDR1 is MDHEN and CDR2 is SYDVKM in the germline V gene. CDR3: CASSLEGRGTEAFF. The CDR3 DNA follows: TGTGCCAGCAGTTTAGAAGGCAGGGGCACTGAAGCTTTCTTT.

This clone was seen only once. This rearrangement joins TRBV28 to TRBJ2-7; 11 positions match TRBD1. The CDR3 spans 12 residues. CDR1 is MDHEN and CDR2 is SYDVKM in the germline V gene. The trim removed 11 bases at V and 5 bases at J, leaving 5 bases unmatched. In DNA form, the CDR3 reads TGTGCCGGACAGGGGGCCCACCACGAGCAGTACTTC. Its protein product is CAGQGAHHEQYF. The whole variable domain, remainder taken from reference TRBV28 and TRBJ2-7, is DVKVTQSSRYLVKRTGEKVFLECVQDMDHENMFWYRQDPGLGLRLIYFSYDVKMKEKGDIPEGYSVSREKKERFSLILESASTNQTSMYLCAGQGAHHEQYFGPGTRLTVT.

This clone was seen only a few times. This chain connects TRBV18 to TRBJ2-5, with TRBD1 matching 7 bases. This CDR3 contains 14 residues. Germline trimming cut 3 bases from V and 2 bases from J; bases unmatched to any gene: 3. Germline values: CDR1 KGHSH, CDR2 LQKENI. The CDR3 DNA is TGTGCCAGCTCACCCGGGACAGAGCAAGAGACCCAGTACTTC. Amino acids: CASSPGTEQETQYF.

The rearrangement uses TRBV6-2 or TRBV6-3 and TRBJ1-1; D call uncertain. The CDR3 is made up of 14 amino acids. CDR1 MNHEY and CDR2 SVGEGT come from the germline V gene. V lost 2 bases and J 5 bases, leaving 12 bases between the germline ends. CDR3 bases: TGTGCCAGCAGTTACCAGCGTCTGAGGACTGAAGCTTTCTTT. Protein sequence: CASSYQRLRTEAFF.

This clone came up a few times. This chain connects TRBV10-1 to TRBJ2-7; TRBD1 agrees at 12 bases. This CDR3 contains 16 residues. Germline V lookup: CDR1 WNHNN, CDR2 SYGVQD (reference sequence). V dropped 3 bases and J dropped 5; count of bases not matched to a gene: 8. The CDR3 loop is CASSDPSGTGGNEQYF. The CDR3 DNA sequence: TGCGCCAGCAGTGACCCATCCGGGACAGGGGGCAACGAGCAGTACTTC.

The rearrangement uses TRBV18 and TRBJ2-7; 15 bases agree with TRBD2. The V and J ends lost 3 bases and 5 bases, in that order; junction bases with no gene match: 5. The CDR3 spans 16 residues. Germline V gene data show CDR1 as KGHSH and CDR2 as LQKENI. As DNA, the CDR3 is TGTGCCAGCTCACCGCCCGGACTAGCGGGAGGGGACGAGCAGTACTTC. Translating gives CASSPPGLAGGDEQYF.

CDR3 residues: CASSLTGHLNTEAFF. The CDR3 coding sequence is TGCGCCAGCAGCTTAACGGGACACCTGAACACTGAAGCTTTCTTT. This chain joins TRBV5-1 and TRBJ1-1; D might be TRBD1 (6 bases). V dropped 2 bases and J dropped 0 bases, with 11 bases sitting between them. The CDR3 runs 15 residues. Germline values: CDR1 SGHRS, CDR2 YFSETQ.

This rearrangement joins TRBV11-2 to TRBJ2-2; weak D call: TRBD2 (5 bases). The CDR3 is 14 amino acids. Germline CDR1 and CDR2: SGHAT and FQNNGV. The V gene lost 4 bases and the J gene lost 4 bases, with 10 bases spanning the gap. The CDR3 bases are TGTGCCAGCAGCTCCGGGATGAGCACCGGGGAGCTGTTTTTT. It yields the protein CASSSGMSTGELFF.

The chain joins TRBV5-1 to TRBJ2-6, with a possible D match to TRBD2 (6 bases). This CDR3 has 18 residues. Trimming removed 3 bases at V and 2 bases at J, with 18 bases between. CDR1 and CDR2 (germline): SGHRS, YFSETQ. CDR3 sequence: CASSSYGGGLTGANVLTF. The CDR3 DNA sequence: TGCGCCAGCAGCTCATACGGGGGAGGATTAACTGGGGCCAACGTCCTGACTTTC.

The genes are TRBV16 and TRBJ2-2; no clear D. Trimming stripped 2 bases from V and 6 bases from J, with 7 bases between. Germline V gene data show CDR1 as KGHSY and CDR2 as FQNENV. The CDR3 is 13 residues long. The CDR3 region is CASSQLLSGELFF. In DNA form, the CDR3 reads TGTGCCAGCAGCCAACTTTTGTCCGGGGAGCTGTTTTTT.

J is TRBJ1-6 and V is TRBV5-1; D may be TRBD1 (5 bases). Deletions cut 0 bases from V and 10 bases from J, with 14 bases between. This CDR3 region has 15 residues. Germline V gives CDR1 SGHRS, CDR2 YFSETQ. The CDR3 DNA sequence: TGCGCCAGCAGCTTGGAGGCCAGGGCAAGGTCACCCCTCCACTTT. This sequence encodes CASSLEARARSPLHF.

CDR3 protein: CASSLDGRVGEQYF. The DNA of the CDR3 is TGTGCCAGCAGCTTAGATGGGAGGGTAGGCGAGCAGTACTTC. The genes are TRBV11-2 and TRBJ2-7; 7 positions agree with TRBD2. The CDR3 contains 14 residues. CDR1 and CDR2 (germline): SGHAT, FQNNGV. V trimming: 0 bases; J trimming: 6 bases; junction bases outside the gene matches: 5.

This clone appeared once. The V gene is TRBV27, the J gene TRBJ1-1; a weak D match, TRBD1 (5 bases). Looked up from germline, CDR1 is MNHEY and CDR2 is SMNVEV (reference sequence). Deletions cut 5 bases from V and 0 bases from J, with 13 bases between. The CDR3 length is 15 residues. As DNA, the CDR3 is TGTGCCAGCAGTCCGACAGACCGCATGAACACTGAAGCTTTCTTT. Translation: CASSPTDRMNTEAFF.

The sample holds a few counts of this clone. The rearrangement joins TRBV27 to TRBJ1-4; D is ambiguous. V was clipped by 0 bases and J by 3 bases, with 11 bases between them. The germline CDR1 and CDR2 sequences are MNHEY and SMNVEV (reference sequence). The CDR3 has 16 amino acids. This CDR3 reads CASSLSRRIANEKLFF. The CDR3 region has the DNA TGTGCCAGCAGTTTATCGAGGAGGATTGCTAATGAAAAACTGTTTTTT. The whole variable domain, filled in from reference TRBV27 and TRBJ1-4, reads EAQVTQNPRYLITVTGKKLTVTCSQNMNHEYMSWYRQDPGLGLRQIYYSMNVEVTDKGDVPEGYKVSRKEKRNFPLILESPSPNQTSLYFCASSLSRRIANEKLFFGSGTQLSVL.

The gene calls are TRBV6-6 and TRBJ2-2; the match to TRBD1 covers 11 bases. Trimming removed 2 bases from V and 5 bases from J; junction bases left unmatched: 4. The CDR3 is made up of 16 amino acids. The germline CDR1 and CDR2 sequences are MNHNY and SVGAGI (reference sequence). The CDR3 protein is CASSYGQGARTGELFF. For the CDR3, the DNA is TGTGCCAGCAGTTACGGACAGGGGGCGAGAACCGGGGAGCTGTTTTTT.

J is TRBJ2-3 and V is TRBV28; D possibly corresponds to TRBD1 (7 bases). V lost 10 bases and J lost 7, with 30 bases in between. The CDR3 loop spans 17 amino acids. Per germline, CDR1 MDHEN and CDR2 SYDVKM. CDR3 DNA: TGTGCCACCCAATCTGCGGGACAGCCTAATTTTCGAAATACGCAGTATTTT. It codes for CATQSAGQPNFRNTQYF.